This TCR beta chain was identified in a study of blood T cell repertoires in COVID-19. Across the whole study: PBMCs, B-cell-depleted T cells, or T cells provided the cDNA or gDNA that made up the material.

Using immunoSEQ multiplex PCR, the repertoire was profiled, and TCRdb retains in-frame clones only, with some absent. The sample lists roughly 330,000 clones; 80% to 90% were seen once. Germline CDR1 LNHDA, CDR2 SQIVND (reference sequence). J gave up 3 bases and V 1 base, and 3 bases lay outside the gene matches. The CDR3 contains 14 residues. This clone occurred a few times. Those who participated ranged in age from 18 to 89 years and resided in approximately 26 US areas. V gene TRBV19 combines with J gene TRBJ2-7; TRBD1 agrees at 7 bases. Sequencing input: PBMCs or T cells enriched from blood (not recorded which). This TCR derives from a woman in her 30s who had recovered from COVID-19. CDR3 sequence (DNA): TGTGCCAGTAGTATAGCCGCAGGGGGCTACGAGCAGTACTTC. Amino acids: CASSIAAGGYEQYF.